Below are 5 T cell receptor beta chains sequenced from a single sample in a study of T cell responses to AZD1222 COVID-19 vaccine. The protocol was immunoSEQ multiplex PCR, while the TCRdb copy is restricted to in-frame clones and leaves out a portion. The sample lists about 110,000 clones; around 89% were seen once. The sample was peripheral blood, taken on day 0 of AZD1222 vaccination. The receptors were gathered from an adult in good health.

The rearrangement joins TRBV6-5 to TRBJ1-1, with D perhaps matching TRBD1 (5 bases). Germline V gives CDR1 MNHEY, CDR2 SVGAGI. V was shortened by 2 bases and J by 4 bases, with 8 bases between the two germline ends. This CDR3 contains 13 residues. CDR3 sequence (DNA): TGTGCCAGCAGTTACCTCGGGGGCACTGAAGCTTTCTTT. Translated: CASSYLGGTEAFF.

The rearrangement joins TRBV27 to TRBJ2-5, with 12 bases matching TRBD2. The CDR3 covers 13 residues. Germline CDR1 is MNHEY and CDR2 is SMNVEV (reference sequence). Losses at the gene ends were 10 bases for V and 7 bases for J; bases not matched to a gene: 7. CDR3 bases: TGTGCCACCTCGGGACTAGCGGGTTGGACCCAGTACTTC. As protein: CATSGLAGWTQYF.

V is TRBV5-1 and J is TRBJ1-1; 7 positions agree with TRBD1. The V gene end was trimmed by 3 bases and the J gene end by 7 bases; junction bases not matched to a gene: 3. This CDR3 comprises 12 residues. The V gene's germline CDR1 is SGHRS and CDR2 YFSETQ. The CDR3 DNA sequence: TGCGCCAGCAGCTCACAGGGGATTGAAGCTTTCTTT. Protein sequence: CASSSQGIEAFF.

The CDR3, as DNA: TGCAGTGCTAGTCTACAGGGGGCCTCCTACGAGCAGTACTTC. Amino acids: CSASLQGASYEQYF. The rearrangement joins TRBV20-1 to TRBJ2-7, with 9 bases aligning to TRBD1. The CDR3 is made up of 14 amino acids. J was trimmed by 0 bases and V by 3 bases; bases with no gene match: 3. Germline values: CDR1 DFQATT, CDR2 SNEGSKA (reference sequence).

This clone was seen repeatedly, ten times or more. The chain links TRBV2 to TRBJ1-1; 8 positions match TRBD1. CDR1 is SNHLY and CDR2 is FYNNEI in the germline V gene. CDR3 size: 14 residues. The V and J ends lost 7 bases and 7 bases, in that order; junction bases with no gene match: 11. The CDR3 here is CASIWTGSGDEAFF. The CDR3 DNA sequence: TGTGCCAGCATTTGGACAGGGTCGGGAGATGAAGCTTTCTTT. Supplemented by reference TRBV2 and TRBJ1-1, the full variable domain reads EPEVTQTPSHQVTQMGQEVILRCVPISNHLYFYWYRQILGQKVEFLVSFYNNEISEKSEIFDDQFSVERPDGSNFTLKIRSTKLEDSAMYFCASIWTGSGDEAFFGQGTRLTVV.